This T cell receptor beta chain was sequenced for a study of T cell responses to AZD1222 COVID-19 vaccine. Study-wide results and limits: Spike was spanned by vaccine-associated CD4 TCRs, which were dominant at 160-218 and 743-854. Of the AZD1222 recipients, only 5 or 6 were seropositive at baseline. Repertoire samples came only from after the peak T cell response. The study found Spike-specific TCR breadth and depth rose after two AZD1222 doses.

Germline V gene lookup returns CDR1 LGHNA and CDR2 YNFKEQ. The CDR3 is 18 residues long. V dropped 1 base and J dropped 0; count of bases not matched to a gene: 7. Only in-frame clones appear in the TCRdb table, and some are missing; sequencing was by immunoSEQ multiplex PCR. The data contain 110,000 to 150,000 clones, roughly 92% of them singletons. On this clone: As yet, its antigen is unknown.

The chain has TRBV4-2 and TRBJ2-7; 12 bases align to TRBD2. The receptor comes from an adult in good health. The input for sequencing was peripheral blood, taken on day 0 of AZD1222 vaccination. The chain's CDR3 is CASSQVSGLAGSSYEQYF. The CDR3 coding sequence is TGTGCCAGCAGCCAAGTTTCGGGACTAGCGGGTAGCTCCTACGAGCAGTACTTC.